This TCR beta chain came from a study of control samples from healthy donors and cancer patients (dated by TCRdb to the early 2020s). This clone has more than one count but fewer than ten. Its antigen remains undetermined. There are no base qualities to consult, and no much larger clone falls within one base. To prepare the library, the immunoSEQ multiplex PCR assay was applied. The table comes from immuneACCESS by way of TCRdb, which keeps in-frame sequences with V and J called. Part of the clones is missing from these tables; in studies checked, under half for an unresolved V gene and the rest for unknown reasons. The sample data list some 70,000 clones, and nearly 85% of these were observed just once. Around 14% of the sample rests with the top ten. The CDR3 goes from the cysteine to the phenylalanine over 14 residues. This entry keeps only the CDR3 DNA: 42 bases, framed from base 1. V is pruned by 5 bases and J by 3 bases, leaving 6 bases of the junction without a gene match. For CDR1 and CDR2, the germline V gene lists SGHAT and FQNNGV.

This TCR was recovered from a man aged 55 to 69 in good health. The sequenced sample consisted of blood. Here the chain combines TRBV11-2 and TRBJ2-5, with TRBD2 identical over 7 junction bases. Here the CDR3 is given as CASSPTTSKETQYF. The DNA sequence is given as TGTGCCAGCAGCCCCACGACTAGCAAAGAGACCCAGTACTTC.